The rows below give T cell receptor beta chains drawn from one sample of a study of T-cell reconstitution after alpha-beta-depleted transplantation in children. TCRdb reprocessed the PCR reads with MiXCR, giving one entry per CDR3 protein. The repertoire consists of more than 15,000 distinct CDR3 sequences, with around 5.1% occurring once and the leading ten covering about 7%. This specimen was PBMCs, taken before TCRalphabeta/CD19-depleted stem cell transplant. These receptors all come from a boy younger than 18 with acute lymphoblastic leukemia, due to receive a stem cell transplant. The CDR3 runs from the conserved cysteine through the conserved F or W. The D gene is left open where the match is weak. Clone size is given for some rows only: seen once, a few or many times, or a class if the clone is expanded.

d_call clone_size j_call v_call cdr3_aa cdr3_nt
NA many TRBJ2-3 TRBV7-9 CASREGFDALSTDTQYF TGTGCCAGCAGAGAGGGATTCGACGCCCTAAGCACAGATACGCAGTATTTT
NA many TRBJ2-1 TRBV6-2/TRBV6-3 CASSQDNSYNEQFF TGTGCCAGCAGTCAGGACAACTCCTACAATGAGCAGTTCTTC
NA many TRBJ2-6 TRBV7-2 CASSITGSGANVLTF TGTGCCAGCAGCATCACAGGCTCTGGGGCCAACGTCCTGACTTTC
NA many TRBJ1-4 TRBV30 CAWKNWQSLELFF TGTGCCTGGAAGAACTGGCAGTCTTTAGAACTGTTTTTT
NA medium-sized TRBJ1-1 TRBV12-3/TRBV12-4 CASSPGALNTEAFF TGTGCCAGCAGTCCAGGGGCCCTGAACACTGAAGCTTTCTTT
TRBD1 many TRBJ1-1 TRBV6-2/TRBV6-3 CASRPWTGENTEAFF TGTGCCAGCAGACCCTGGACAGGGGAAAACACTGAAGCTTTCTTT
NA many TRBJ2-7 TRBV30 CAWSVLVMGALRYEQYF TGTGCCTGGAGTGTACTGGTAATGGGGGCACTTCGCTACGAGCAGTACTTC
TRBD2 many TRBJ2-2 TRBV28 CASSLGRGTGELFF TGTGCCAGCAGTTTAGGGAGGGGCACCGGGGAGCTGTTTTTT
NA many TRBJ2-7 TRBV20-1 CSASRDIYYEQYF TGCAGTGCTAGCCGGGACATATACTACGAGCAGTACTTC
NA many TRBJ1-2 TRBV7-2 CASSLSGAPGYTF TGTGCCAGCAGCTTATCCGGTGCCCCTGGCTACACCTTC
TRBD1 many TRBJ1-6 TRBV20-1 CSARERQGASYNSPLHF TGCAGTGCTAGAGAGAGACAGGGGGCCTCCTATAATTCACCCCTCCACTTT
TRBD1 many TRBJ1-6 TRBV4-1 CASSQSTGTGNSPLHF TGCGCCAGCAGCCAATCAACCGGGACAGGGAATTCACCCCTCCACTTT
TRBD2 medium-sized TRBJ2-7 TRBV7-9 CASSLGGQGEQYF TGTGCCAGCAGCTTGGGAGGGCAGGGCGAGCAGTACTTC
NA many TRBJ1-2 TRBV6-2/TRBV6-3 CASSADRPGYTF TGTGCCAGCAGTGCGGACCGCCCTGGCTACACCTTC
NA many TRBJ2-4 TRBV5-1 CASSLGLQEAKNIQYF TGCGCCAGCAGCTTGGGCCTACAGGAGGCCAAAAACATTCAGTACTTC
NA many TRBJ2-7 TRBV6-5 CASSYSGREFHEQYF TGTGCCAGCAGTTACTCGGGAAGGGAGTTCCACGAGCAGTACTTC
NA many TRBJ2-1 TRBV9 CASSGGSAFPYNEQFF TGTGCCAGCAGCGGAGGTAGTGCCTTTCCCTACAATGAGCAGTTCTTC
NA many TRBJ1-2 TRBV28 CASSLPGEGNYGYTF TGTGCCAGCAGTTTACCAGGGGAGGGGAACTATGGCTACACCTTC
NA NA TRBJ2-7 TRBV6-2/TRBV6-3 CASSYGGPYEQYF TGTGCCAGCAGTTATGGGGGACCTTACGAGCAGTACTTC
NA many TRBJ1-4 TRBV18 CASSPRGVGKLFF TGTGCCAGCTCACCACGCGGTGTAGGAAAACTGTTTTTT
NA many TRBJ1-1 TRBV13 CASSLASSWGNTEAFF TGTGCCAGCAGCTTAGCCTCGAGTTGGGGAAACACTGAAGCTTTCTTT
TRBD2 many TRBJ2-7 TRBV20-1 CSARTIAGDSYEQYF TGCAGTGCCAGGACTATAGCGGGAGATAGCTACGAGCAGTACTTC
NA many TRBJ2-7 TRBV27 CASSLSPGTRNEQYF TGTGCCAGCAGTTTATCGCCGGGGACGAGGAACGAGCAGTACTTC
NA NA TRBJ2-1 TRBV5-1 CASLGASPFEEQFF TGCGCCAGCTTGGGGGCTAGCCCTTTTGAAGAGCAGTTCTTC
NA many TRBJ2-7 TRBV4-3 CASSQVASSVPYEQYF TGCGCCAGCAGCCAAGTCGCGAGTAGCGTCCCCTACGAGCAGTACTTC
NA many TRBJ2-1 TRBV13 CASSPPDSGAYNEQFF TGTGCCAGCAGCCCTCCGGATAGCGGAGCCTACAATGAGCAGTTCTTC
NA many TRBJ2-3 TRBV6-5 CASRLIDRWGTDTQYF TGTGCCAGCAGGCTAATCGACCGATGGGGCACAGATACGCAGTATTTT
TRBD2 many TRBJ2-3 TRBV20-1 CSGFPPVSGSPDTQYF TGCAGTGGTTTTCCCCCGGTTAGCGGGAGCCCAGATACGCAGTATTTT